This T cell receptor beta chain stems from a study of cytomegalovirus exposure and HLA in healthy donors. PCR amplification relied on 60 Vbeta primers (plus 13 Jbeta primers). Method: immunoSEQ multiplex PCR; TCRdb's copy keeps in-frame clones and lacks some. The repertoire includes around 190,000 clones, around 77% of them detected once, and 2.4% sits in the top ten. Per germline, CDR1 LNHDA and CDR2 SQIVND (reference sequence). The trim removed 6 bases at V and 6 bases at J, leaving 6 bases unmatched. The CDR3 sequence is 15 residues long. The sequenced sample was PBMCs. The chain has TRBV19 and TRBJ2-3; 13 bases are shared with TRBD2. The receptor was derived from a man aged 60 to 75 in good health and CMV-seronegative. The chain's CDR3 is CASRDTSGGADTQYF. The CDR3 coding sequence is TGTGCCAGTAGGGACACTAGCGGGGGGGCGGATACGCAGTATTTT.